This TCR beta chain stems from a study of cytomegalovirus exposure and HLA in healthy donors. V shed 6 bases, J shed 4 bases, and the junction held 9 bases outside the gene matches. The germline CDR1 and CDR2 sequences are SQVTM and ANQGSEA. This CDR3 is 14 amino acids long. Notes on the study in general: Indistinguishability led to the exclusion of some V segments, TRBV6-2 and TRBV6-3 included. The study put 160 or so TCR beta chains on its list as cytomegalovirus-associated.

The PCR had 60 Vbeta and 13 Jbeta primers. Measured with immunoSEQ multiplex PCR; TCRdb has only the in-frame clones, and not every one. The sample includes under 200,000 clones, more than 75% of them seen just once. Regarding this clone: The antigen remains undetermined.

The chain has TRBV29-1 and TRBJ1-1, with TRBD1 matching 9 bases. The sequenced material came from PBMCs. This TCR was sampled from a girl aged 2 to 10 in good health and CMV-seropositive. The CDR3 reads CSVLPSTGGTEAFF. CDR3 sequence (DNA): TGCAGCGTCCTACCGTCGACAGGGGGCACTGAAGCTTTCTTT.